A single sample gave rise to the 2 T cell receptor beta chains below, sequenced in a study of blood T cell repertoires in COVID-19. Assay used: immunoSEQ multiplex PCR; TCRdb lists only in-frame clones, some missing. This repertoire shows about 330,000 clones, 88% found once; its top ten account for roughly 4.1%. The specimen was peripheral blood. The source is a woman aged 45-65 years with active or convalescent COVID-19.

V gene TRBV11-2 combines with J gene TRBJ1-1, with TRBD1 matching 8 bases. From germline, CDR1 is SGHAT and CDR2 FQNNGV. CDR3 size: 15 residues. Trimming cost V 1 base and J 1 base; bases outside gene matches: 2. For the CDR3, the DNA is TGTGCCAGCAGCTTAGTAACAGGGGGGAACACTGAAGCTTTCTTT. Protein: CASSLVTGGNTEAFF.

The chain joins TRBV28 to TRBJ2-1; 9 bases map to TRBD2. The length of the CDR3 is 16 residues. The germline V gene encodes CDR1 MDHEN and CDR2 SYDVKM. The V and J ends lost 2 bases and 4 bases, in that order; junction bases with no gene match: 6. Written as DNA, the CDR3 is TGTGCCAGCAGTTTAGATGCTAGCGGGAAGTACAATGAGCAGTTCTTC. The encoded protein is CASSLDASGKYNEQFF.